What follows describes a single T cell receptor beta chain. The CDR3 contains 15 residues. The V end was cut by 5 bases, the J end by 5 bases, with 16 bases between. Germline V gene lookup returns CDR1 MNHEY and CDR2 SMNVEV (reference sequence). This sample stems from a study of technical replicates of blood from several donors. The protocol was immunoSEQ multiplex PCR, while the TCRdb copy is restricted to in-frame clones and leaves out a portion. The sample lists over 55,000 clones, around 88% seen once, with 5.1% in the top ten. The sequence was collected from a human donor in good health. Some clones in this sample may be carry-over from other donors' samples. The source material was PBMCs. The chain has TRBV27 and TRBJ2-1; D may be TRBD2 (5 bases). The CDR3 reads CASSPRSTADNEQFF. DNA for the CDR3: TGTGCCAGCAGTCCGCGTTCTACAGCGGACAATGAGCAGTTCTTC.